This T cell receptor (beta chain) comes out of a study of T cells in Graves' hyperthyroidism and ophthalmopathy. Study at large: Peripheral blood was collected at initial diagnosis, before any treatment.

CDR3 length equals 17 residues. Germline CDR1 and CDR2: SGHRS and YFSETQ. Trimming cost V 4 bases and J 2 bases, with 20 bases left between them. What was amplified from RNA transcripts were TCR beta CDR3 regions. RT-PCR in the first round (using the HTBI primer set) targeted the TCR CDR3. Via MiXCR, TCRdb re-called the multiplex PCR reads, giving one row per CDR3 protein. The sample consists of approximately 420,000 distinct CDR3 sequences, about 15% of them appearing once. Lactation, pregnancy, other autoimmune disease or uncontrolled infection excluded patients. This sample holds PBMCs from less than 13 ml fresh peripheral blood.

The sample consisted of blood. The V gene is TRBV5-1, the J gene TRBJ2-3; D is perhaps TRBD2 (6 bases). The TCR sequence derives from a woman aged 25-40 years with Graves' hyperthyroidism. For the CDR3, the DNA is TGCGCCAGCAGCCCCCCAACCCCCGGGAGTTTCACAGATACGCAGTATTTT. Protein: CASSPPTPGSFTDTQYF.